This is a list of T cell receptor beta chains from one sample in a study of T-cell memory formation after mild COVID-19. TCRdb passed the 5' RACE reads through MiXCR, listing each CDR3 protein once. The top ten hold around 2.9% of the sample, which has some 210,000 distinct CDR3 sequences, about 11% seen once. Sequencing used PBMCs or a T cell subset sorted from them (not recorded which). The receptors here all came from a young man who had mild COVID-19 (a few samples of this study predate the infection). Cell type and time point are not known. Both conserved end residues are part of each CDR3. A D gene is named only where the DNA matches it firmly. A row's size may be missing; if present it is once, few, many or a size class.

cdr3_nt cdr3_aa clone_size j_call d_call v_call
TGCGCCAGCAGCCAAGAGGGACAGGGTAATTCACCCCTCCACTTT CASSQEGQGNSPLHF many TRBJ1-6 TRBD1 TRBV4-1
TGTGCCAGCAGTAAAGTAGCGGGGGGGTGCACAGATACGCAGTATTTT CASSKVAGGCTDTQYF . TRBJ2-3 TRBD2 TRBV12-3/TRBV12-4
TGCGCCAGCAGCCAAGGACCTAGGACAGCTAGCACAGATACGCAGTATTTT CASSQGPRTASTDTQYF few TRBJ2-3 . TRBV4-1
TGTGCCAGCAGCCCACGTGCGGGTTACTCACCCCTCCACTTT CASSPRAGYSPLHF few TRBJ1-6 . TRBV7-9
TGCGCCAGCAGCGGGAAAGGGGCCTACACTGAAGCTTTCTTT CASSGKGAYTEAFF . TRBJ1-1 . TRBV5-1
TGTGCCAGCAGTTTACCTCCGGACAGGGACTCGTACGAGCAGTTCTTC CASSLPPDRDSYEQFF . TRBJ2-1 TRBD1 TRBV12-3/TRBV12-4
TGCGCCAGCAGTAGGTATTACAATGAGCAGTTCTTC CASSRYYNEQFF few TRBJ2-1 . TRBV10-1
TGTGCCACCAGTGACCCGGGACGCCCTAATACGCAGTATTTT CATSDPGRPNTQYF . TRBJ2-3 . TRBV24-1
TGTGCCAGCACCCGCCCCGGGGGTGAGCAGTTCTTC CASTRPGGEQFF few TRBJ2-1 . TRBV6-6
TGTGCCAGCAGCGTAGGACCTAACCTGGACACTGAAGCTTTCTTT CASSVGPNLDTEAFF few TRBJ1-1 . TRBV9
TGCAGTGCGGCCAGACAGGGGGCGGTTACTGAAGCTTTCTTT CSAARQGAVTEAFF . TRBJ1-1 TRBD1 TRBV20-1
TGTGCCAGCAGCTCCTTTAGCGGGGGACCCTACAATGAGCAGTTCTTC CASSSFSGGPYNEQFF few TRBJ2-1 TRBD2 TRBV11-2
TGCAGTGCTAGCGCCAACACTGAAGCTTTCTTT CSASANTEAFF few TRBJ1-1 . TRBV20-1
TGTGCCAGCAGGTTGGACAGGGGGTCCTACAATGAGCAGTTCTTC CASRLDRGSYNEQFF . TRBJ2-1 TRBD1 TRBV7-3
TGTGCCAGCAGGGGGACAGGCAATCAGCCCCAGCATTTT CASRGTGNQPQHF many TRBJ1-5 TRBD1 TRBV12-3/TRBV12-4
TGTGCCAGCAGCTTGGGCCAGGATACGCAGTATTTT CASSLGQDTQYF many TRBJ2-3 . TRBV5-6
TGCGCCAGCAGCGAGGACAGAGACGAGCAGTACTTC CASSEDRDEQYF many TRBJ2-7 . TRBV5-1
TGTGCCAGCAGTTACAGAGGAGTCGGGGATACGCAGTATTTT CASSYRGVGDTQYF few TRBJ2-3 . TRBV6-5
TGTGCCATTCTGACAGGGGGCGCTGGGGCCAACGTCCTGACTTTC CAILTGGAGANVLTF . TRBJ2-6 TRBD1 TRBV28
TGTGCCAGTAGACGTCGGGGTCCGAACACCGGGGAGCTGTTTTTT CASRRRGPNTGELFF few TRBJ2-2 . TRBV19
TGCGCCAGCACGATAAGCCGTGAAGAGACCCAGTACTTC CASTISREETQYF few TRBJ2-5 . TRBV5-1
TGCAGTGCTAGTTTGGGACGGGGCGAGCAGTACTTC CSASLGRGEQYF . TRBJ2-7 . TRBV20-1
TGTGCCGTCTGGGGGGACAGGGGGCTTTGGTGGGATACTGAAGCTTTCTTT CAVWGDRGLWWDTEAFF . TRBJ1-1 TRBD1 TRBV24-1
TGCGCCAGCAGCCCGGGACAGGGACCGACGGGGGAGCAGTACTTC CASSPGQGPTGEQYF . TRBJ2-7 TRBD1 TRBV4-1
TGCGCCAGCAGCCAGGCCGCGACGGATCCTTATGGCTACACCTTC CASSQAATDPYGYTF few TRBJ1-2 . TRBV4-1
TGTGCCATCAATCGTTCCCTGGGCTATGGCTACACCTTC CAINRSLGYGYTF many TRBJ1-2 . TRBV10-3
TGTGCCAGCCTGAGTAATATCAAGAACACTGAAGCTTTCTTT CASLSNIKNTEAFF few TRBJ1-1 . TRBV12-3/TRBV12-4
TGCAGTCCTCGGCTAGCGGGGTACCAAGAGACCCAGTACTTC CSPRLAGYQETQYF . TRBJ2-5 TRBD2 TRBV20-1
TGTGCCAGCAGCAAAGAAGAGACCCAGTACTTC CASSKEETQYF . TRBJ2-5 . TRBV21-1